The 27 T cell receptor beta chains presented below share a single source sample, sequenced in a study of T-cell reconstitution after alpha-beta-depleted transplantation in children. TCRbeta library construction was performed incorporating unique molecular identifiers. TCRdb itself ran the PCR reads through MiXCR, one entry per CDR3 protein. There are 200,000 to 250,000 distinct CDR3 sequences in the sample; about 9.2% occur only once, and about 6% lies in the top ten. Sequenced material: PBMCs from the stem cell graft donor, taken from the stem cell graft. These receptor sequences come from a human donor who donated a stem cell graft to a child with acute lymphoblastic leukemia.

This clonotype was found many times. V gene TRBV29-1 combines with J gene TRBJ2-1; D perhaps matches TRBD1 (7 bases). The CDR3 contains 14 residues. CDR1 SQVTM and CDR2 ANQGSEA come from the germline V gene. V lost 6 bases and J 3 bases, leaving 15 bases between the germline ends. This CDR3 is CSVSRGTDYNEQFF. CDR3 DNA sequence: TGCAGCGTCTCCCGCGGGACAGACTACAATGAGCAGTTCTTC.

This clonotype was seen ten or more times. The rearrangement links TRBV25-1 to TRBJ2-4; D unresolved. Per the germline V gene, CDR1 is MGHDK and CDR2 is SYGVNS. This CDR3 has 11 amino acids. V was pared by 7 bases and J by 8 bases, with 9 bases between. The CDR3 coding sequence is TGTGCCAGCACGCCAGGCGACATTCAGTACTTC. It encodes CASTPGDIQYF.

This clonotype was seen a handful of times. The CDR3 protein is CASRYGGGSQPQHF. Written as DNA, the CDR3 is TGTGCCAGCAGATACGGGGGGGGATCCCAGCCCCAGCATTTT. The rearrangement links TRBV12-3 or TRBV12-4 to TRBJ1-5, with a possible D match to TRBD1 (5 bases). The CDR3 loop spans 14 amino acids. V was cut by 6 bases and J by 7 bases, with 16 bases left in between.

This clonotype has only a few counts. V usage is TRBV29-1 and J usage is TRBJ2-3, with D perhaps TRBD2 (6 bases). V lost 8 bases to trimming and J lost 6 bases, with 21 bases between them. Germline lookup yields CDR1 SQVTM and CDR2 ANQGSEA. This CDR3 is 14 amino acids long. The CDR3: CSPILAGLVDTQYF. The DNA of the CDR3 is TGCAGCCCGATTCTGGCGGGGTTGGTGGATACGCAGTATTTT.

This clonotype was found many times. The chain carries TRBV20-1 and TRBJ1-6, with D possibly being TRBD1 (5 bases). The V end lost 0 bases, the J end lost 7 bases, and 13 bases lay between the germline ends. Germline CDR1 DFQATT, CDR2 SNEGSKA (reference sequence). This CDR3 has 15 residues. The CDR3 reads CSAREGAGENSPLHF. Here the CDR3 DNA reads TGCAGTGCTAGAGAAGGGGCGGGGGAAAATTCACCCCTCCACTTT.

This clonotype was counted many times. The chain's CDR3 is CASSPMGGGAGELFF. CDR3 nucleotide sequence: TGTGCCAGCAGCCCGATGGGGGGAGGCGCCGGGGAGCTGTTTTTT. The V gene is TRBV6-1, the J gene TRBJ2-2, with D possibly being TRBD2 (6 bases). This CDR3 spans 15 amino acids. V lost 6 bases and J lost 6, with 17 bases in between. Germline CDR1 is MNHNS and CDR2 is SASEGT.

V usage is TRBV4-3 and J usage is TRBJ2-5, with D possibly TRBD1 on 6 matching bases. The CDR3 has 16 amino acids. From germline, CDR1 is LGHNA and CDR2 YSLEER. V was trimmed by 1 base and J by 1 base, leaving 13 bases between them. DNA of the CDR3: TGCGCCAGCAGCCAAGCTTCCCAGGGGCCCCAAGAGACCCAGTACTTC. Translation: CASSQASQGPQETQYF.

This clonotype was counted many times. The chain couples TRBV20-1 to TRBJ2-3, with TRBD2 matching over 10 bases. Looked up from germline, CDR1 is DFQATT and CDR2 is SNEGSKA (reference sequence). The junction had 6 bases not matched to a gene; V was cut back by 5 bases and J by 1 base. The CDR3 sequence is 15 residues long. CDR3 nucleotides: TGCAGTGCTTCGACAGGACTAGCGGGCACAGATACGCAGTATTTT. Residues: CSASTGLAGTDTQYF.

The chain couples TRBV5-1 to TRBJ1-4; D might be TRBD1 (5 bases). Trimming cost V 1 base and J 0 bases, with 7 bases left between them. The V gene's germline CDR1 is SGHRS and CDR2 YFSETQ. The CDR3 runs to 15 residues. Here the CDR3 DNA reads TGCGCCAGCAGCTTGTCGGGGGCAACTAATGAAAAACTGTTTTTT. Protein sequence: CASSLSGATNEKLFF.

The chain joins TRBV20-1 to TRBJ1-5; no firm D call. The CDR3 consists of 14 residues. Trimming pared 1 base from V and 1 base from J, leaving 8 bases between. Germline V gene data show CDR1 as DFQATT and CDR2 as SNEGSKA (reference sequence). The CDR3, as DNA: TGCAGTGCTAGAGGGATTAGCAGCAATCAGCCCCAGCATTTT. Encoded protein: CSARGISSNQPQHF.

This clonotype occurred many times. Here the CDR3 DNA reads TGCAGCGTTGTCGTGGGCAGCACTGAAGCTTTCTTT. This codes for CSVVVGSTEAFF. The J gene is TRBJ1-1, the V gene TRBV29-1, with D uncertain. The CDR3 sequence is 12 residues long. The V gene lost 4 bases and the J gene lost 4 bases, with 10 bases spanning the gap. The germline V gene has CDR1 SQVTM and CDR2 ANQGSEA. Based on the CDR3 plus reference TRBV29-1 and TRBJ1-1, the full variable domain is SAVISQKPSRDICQRGTSLTIQCQVDSQVTMMFWYRQQPGQSLTLIATANQGSEATYESGFVIDKFPISRPNLTFSTLTVSNMSPEDSSIYLCSVVVGSTEAFFGQGTRLTVV.

This clonotype came up many times. The junction shows a germline mismatch at one end, possibly a read error. The chain uses TRBV3-1 and TRBJ2-7; TRBD1 or TRBD2 may be the D gene (5 bases each). CDR3 length: 13 residues. Per germline, CDR1 LGHDT and CDR2 YNNKEL (reference sequence). CDR3 protein: CASSQGQTGTYDF. The CDR3, as DNA: TGTGCCAGCAGCCAAGGACAAACCGGGACCTACGACTTC.

Only a few counts were recorded for this clonotype. This chain uses TRBV7-9 with TRBJ1-1; D is unclear. Germline V gene data show CDR1 as SEHNR and CDR2 as FQNEAQ (reference sequence). This CDR3 is built from 15 residues. V lost 1 base and J lost 5, with 14 bases in between. CDR3 in amino acids: CASSLGLRGGTEAFF. CDR3 in DNA: TGTGCCAGCAGCTTAGGTCTCCGGGGTGGGACTGAAGCTTTCTTT.

The chain employs TRBV12-3 or TRBV12-4 and TRBJ1-5; a weak D match, TRBD1 (5 bases). V was cut by 2 bases and J by 7 bases, with 12 bases left in between. The CDR3 is 14 residues long. The chain's CDR3 is CASSLQGTGQPQHF. DNA of the CDR3: TGTGCCAGCAGTTTACAGGGTACTGGGCAGCCCCAGCATTTT.

V is TRBV6-2 or TRBV6-3 and J is TRBJ1-2, with D possibly matching TRBD1 (5 bases). V dropped 5 bases and J dropped 5 bases, with 15 bases sitting between them. In germline, CDR1 is MNHEY, CDR2 SVGEGT. The CDR3 covers 14 residues. CDR3 loop: CASSAGGDGYGYTF. The CDR3 nucleotides are TGTGCCAGCAGTGCCGGTGGGGACGGGTATGGCTACACCTTC.

This clonotype was counted a few times. The chain recombines TRBV5-1 with TRBJ2-2; D gene ambiguous. The length of the CDR3 is 14 residues. The germline V gene encodes CDR1 SGHRS and CDR2 YFSETQ. The V end lost 0 bases, the J end lost 6 bases, and 9 bases lay between the germline ends. The DNA of the CDR3 is TGCGCCAGCAGCTTGGGACGAGTACCCGGGGAGCTGTTTTTT. Translated, it gives CASSLGRVPGELFF. The variable domain in full, completed from reference TRBV5-1 and TRBJ2-2, reads KAGVTQTPRYLIKTRGQQVTLSCSPISGHRSVSWYQQTPGQGLQFLFEYFSETQRNKGNFPGRFSGRQFSNSRSEMNVSTLELGDSALYLCASSLGRVPGELFFGEGSRLTVL.

The table lists this clonotype with many counts. The rearrangement joins TRBV7-6 to TRBJ1-6, with 11 bases lining up with TRBD1. Losses at the gene ends were 1 base for V and 6 bases for J; bases not matched to a gene: 2. Germline CDR1 SGHVS, CDR2 FNYEAQ. CDR3 length: 16 residues. The CDR3 loop reads CASSLEGQGVNSPLHF. The CDR3 DNA is TGTGCCAGCAGCTTAGAGGGACAGGGGGTTAATTCACCCCTCCACTTT.

Ten or more counts support this clonotype. This chain links TRBV2 with TRBJ1-1, with D perhaps matching TRBD1 (6 bases). The germline gives CDR1 SNHLY, CDR2 FYNNEI. With 4 bases removed from V and 1 base from J, the gap between germline ends came to 10 bases. This CDR3 is 14 amino acids long. The CDR3: CASSVRTANTEAFF. The CDR3 DNA is TGTGCCAGCAGTGTTAGGACAGCGAACACTGAAGCTTTCTTT. The variable domain in full, completed from reference TRBV2 and TRBJ1-1, reads EPEVTQTPSHQVTQMGQEVILRCVPISNHLYFYWYRQILGQKVEFLVSFYNNEISEKSEIFDDQFSVERPDGSNFTLKIRSTKLEDSAMYFCASSVRTANTEAFFGQGTRLTVV.

The chain uses TRBV5-1 and TRBJ1-1; D call uncertain. Trimming pared 0 bases from V and 4 bases from J, leaving 7 bases between. The CDR3 loop spans 13 amino acids. CDR1 and CDR2 (germline): SGHRS, YFSETQ. CDR3 nucleotides: TGCGCCAGCAGCTTGGTGGACGGCACTGAAGCTTTCTTT. Translating gives CASSLVDGTEAFF.

The rearrangement joins TRBV10-3 to TRBJ1-2; 7 bases align to TRBD1. The CDR3 consists of 14 residues. The V segment lost 0 bases and the J segment 8 bases; nucleotides outside the gene matches: 6. Germline V lookup: CDR1 ENHRY, CDR2 SYGVKD. CDR3: CAISESTTGSGYTF. The CDR3 DNA reads TGTGCCATCAGTGAGTCCACGACAGGGTCCGGCTACACCTTC.

There are many counts of this clonotype. The V and J genes are TRBV7-2 and TRBJ2-3; D perhaps matches TRBD2 (5 bases). The germline gives CDR1 SGHTA, CDR2 FQGNSA. V lost 5 bases and J 9 bases, leaving 24 bases between the germline ends. The CDR3 is made up of 16 amino acids. DNA for the CDR3: TGTGCCAGCAGCGCCCCCCCTTCGGTACGCTCGGGGACGCAGTATTTT. This codes for CASSAPPSVRSGTQYF. Drawing the rest from reference TRBV7-2 and TRBJ2-3, the complete variable domain is GAGVSQSPSNKVTEKGKDVELRCDPISGHTALYWYRQSLGQGLEFLIYFQGNSAPDKSGLPSDRFSAERTGGSVSTLTIQRTQQEDSAVYLCASSAPPSVRSGTQYFGPGTRLTVL.

This clonotype was recorded a few times. The gene calls are TRBV10-3 and TRBJ1-2; 7 nucleotides align to TRBD1. This CDR3 has 16 amino acids. With V trimmed by 8 bases and J by 6 bases, 18 bases remained unmatched. The germline V gene has CDR1 ENHRY and CDR2 SYGVKD. The CDR3 DNA reads as TGTGCCATCTTAACGGCCCTCAAGGGGGACAGCGATGGCTACACCTTC. Its translation: CAILTALKGDSDGYTF.

The chain combines TRBV10-3 with TRBJ2-2, with 9 nucleotides matching TRBD1. This CDR3 comprises 16 residues. Per the germline V gene, CDR1 is ENHRY and CDR2 is SYGVKD. The J segment lost 5 bases and the V segment lost 10 bases, leaving 14 bases of the junction unmatched. The DNA of the CDR3 is TGTGCCACCTTACCCCCGGACAGGGGAATAACCGGGGAGCTGTTTTTT. The encoded protein is CATLPPDRGITGELFF.

This clonotype has just a few counts. The V call is TRBV19, the J call TRBJ1-1; D perhaps matches TRBD1 (5 bases). CDR1 and CDR2 from the germline V gene are LNHDA and SQIVND (reference sequence). The ends were cut back, 3 bases at V and 8 bases at J, with 13 bases in the middle. The CDR3 loop spans 13 amino acids. CDR3 loop: CASSMVDTLEAFF. CDR3 nucleotides: TGTGCCAGTAGTATGGTGGACACCCTGGAAGCTTTCTTT.

This clonotype has ten or more counts. The chain recombines TRBV12-3 or TRBV12-4 with TRBJ2-5, with D possibly TRBD1 on 6 matching bases. V was shortened by 7 bases and J by 5 bases, with 14 bases between the two germline ends. The CDR3 loop spans 13 amino acids. For the CDR3, the DNA is TGTGCCAGCACCCTTACAGGGCAGGAGACCCAGTACTTC. This codes for CASTLTGQETQYF.

Many counts were recorded for this clonotype. V is TRBV25-1 and J is TRBJ1-6; TRBD1 agrees at 7 bases. The CDR3 contains 13 residues. Germline V CDR1 and CDR2: MGHDK, SYGVNS. Unmatched junction bases numbered 4, after V lost 5 bases and J lost 9 bases. CDR3 sequence reads: CASSFSGGSPLHF. CDR3 DNA: TGTGCCAGCAGTTTTTCAGGGGGTTCACCCCTCCACTTT.

The chain joins TRBV12-3 or TRBV12-4 to TRBJ1-1; D remains ambiguous. Between the trimmed V and J ends, which lost 0 bases and 6 bases, there was a span of 14 bases. There are 15 residues in the CDR3. CDR3 sequence: CASSLAGVAGSEAFF. DNA for the CDR3: TGTGCCAGCAGTTTAGCGGGAGTCGCGGGGTCTGAAGCTTTCTTT.